A selection of T cell receptor beta chains follows, all from one sample in a study of cytomegalovirus exposure and HLA in healthy donors. Here immunoSEQ multiplex PCR was the method, and the copy in TCRdb shows in-frame clones only, minus some. The data show approximately 210,000 clones, around 87% seen once. The sequencing sample was made of PBMCs. The source of these receptors is a man aged 25 to 45 in good health and CMV-seronegative. The CDR3 runs from the conserved cysteine through the conserved F or W. The order of the fields is V gene, clone size, CDR3 protein. Some rows mark clone size as missing; the rest say once, few, many or name a class of expanded clone.

>TRBV27|NA
CASSSETGTGALFF
>TRBV6-1|NA
CASSEALAGDGELFF
>TRBV29-1|NA
CSVTQGYTEAFF
>TRBV11-2|NA
CASSAVGTVSSYEQYF
>TRBV9|NA
CASSVAGMNTEAFF
>TRBV4-3|NA
CASSHSKTGGKGYTF
>TRBV7-9|NA
CASSPTGWAKNIQYF
>TRBV6-5|NA
CASSRDRERNYGYTF
>TRBV2|NA
CASSETYEQYF
>TRBV5-4|NA
CASSLSNYGYTF
>TRBV6-4|NA
CASSVARGHEQFF
>TRBV11-2|NA
CASSLGGGGYYEQYF
>TRBV18|NA
CASSAGATYNSPLHF
>TRBV10-1|NA
CASSDRSGGYNEQFF
>TRBV10-1|NA
CASSPGGEENIQYF
>TRBV5-8|NA
CASSPPPTENYGYTF
>TRBV27|once
CASRSTGGGETQYF
>TRBV1|NA
CTYPWSGRAIDTQYF
>TRBV7-8|NA
CASSPYLRLAGAYEQYF
>TRBV13|once
CASSLGSSGWRNEQFF
>TRBV18|NA
CASSPYQGSNQPQHF
>TRBV7-2|NA
CASSSPGPYNEQFF
>TRBV5-4|NA
CASSSAVLYGYTF
>TRBV5-4|NA
CASRTANTGELFF
>TRBV7-9|NA
CASSLVLRTNEKLFF
>TRBV6-5|NA
CASSYGREAFF
>TRBV7-2|NA
CASWEKLNTGELFF
>TRBV6-1|NA
CASSENLGDEQFF
>TRBV5-4|NA
CASSKGTQGRTGELFF
>TRBV6-5|once
CASNKDRNSNQPQHF
>TRBV6-1|once
CASSEQRGPFARTEAFF
>TRBV11-3|NA
CASSLGTGEGYEQYF
>TRBV28|NA
CASNRRLLWGYTF
>TRBV6-5|NA
CASSRTGLNQPQHF
>TRBV5-1|NA
CASSSNRGGENTEAFF
>TRBV7-9|NA
CASSPTGDEQYF
>TRBV5-6|NA
CASSLAGTAMNTEAFF
>TRBV7-2|once
CASNSFSDRSYNEQFF
>TRBV5-4|NA
CASSKSTGMAETQYF
>TRBV11-2|NA
CASSSPTGQGNQPQHF
>TRBV28|NA
CASLKPSGTGFVEAFF
>TRBV6-1|NA
CASSNDRVRGQPQHF
>TRBV5-8|NA
CASSPTGDSTDTQYF
>TRBV7-9|NA
CASNPTADYGYTF
>TRBV6-5|NA
CASFSTGNTIYF
>TRBV6-6|NA
CASNREGGRETQYF
>TRBV21-1|NA
CASSSTGGAKNTEAFF
>TRBV28|NA
CASSLRRDFSYEQYF
>TRBV28|NA
CASSPPPGAGGWPGELFF
>TRBV28|once
CASRPARLAVAGELFF